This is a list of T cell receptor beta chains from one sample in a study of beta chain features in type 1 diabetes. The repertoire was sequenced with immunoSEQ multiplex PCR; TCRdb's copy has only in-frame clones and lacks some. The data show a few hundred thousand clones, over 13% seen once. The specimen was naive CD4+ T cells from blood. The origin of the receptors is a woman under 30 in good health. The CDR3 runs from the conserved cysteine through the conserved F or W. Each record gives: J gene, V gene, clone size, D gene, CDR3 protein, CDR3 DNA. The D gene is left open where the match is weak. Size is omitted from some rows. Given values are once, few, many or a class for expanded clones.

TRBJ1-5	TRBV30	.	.	CAWSRRENQPQHF	TGTGCCTGGAGTAGGAGGGAAAATCAGCCCCAGCATTTT
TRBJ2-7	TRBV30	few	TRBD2	CAWRIAGPLGEQYF	TGTGCCTGGAGGATAGCGGGACCCTTGGGCGAGCAGTACTTC
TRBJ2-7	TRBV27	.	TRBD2	CASSLTSGRASYEQYF	TGTGCCAGCAGTTTGACTAGCGGGAGGGCGTCCTACGAGCAGTACTTC
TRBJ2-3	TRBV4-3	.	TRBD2	CASSPWTSGNALTDTQYF	TGCGCCAGCAGCCCCTGGACTAGCGGGAATGCCCTAACAGATACGCAGTATTTT
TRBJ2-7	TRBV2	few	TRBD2	CASRNLAVPYEQYF	TGTGCCAGCAGAAACCTAGCGGTTCCCTACGAGCAGTACTTC
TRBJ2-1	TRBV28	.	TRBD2	CASSLSGLAAYNEQFF	TGTGCCAGCAGTTTGTCAGGACTAGCGGCCTACAATGAGCAGTTCTTC
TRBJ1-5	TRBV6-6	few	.	CASMRERQPQHF	TGTGCCAGCATGAGGGAGAGACAGCCCCAGCATTTT
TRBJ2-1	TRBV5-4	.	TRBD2	CASSPLAGVNEQFF	TGTGCCAGCAGCCCCCTCGCGGGAGTCAATGAGCAGTTCTTC
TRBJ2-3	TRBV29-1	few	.	CSVAGDTQYF	TGCAGCGTCGCAGGGGATACGCAGTATTTT
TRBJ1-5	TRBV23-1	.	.	CASKLCWQPQHF	TGCGCCAGCAAGCTCTGTTGGCAGCCCCAGCATTTT
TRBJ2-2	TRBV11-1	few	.	CASSLLRTAGELFF	TGTGCCAGCAGCCTACTGCGGACAGCCGGGGAGCTGTTTTTT
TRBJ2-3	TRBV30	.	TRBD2	CAWSAGLGTDTQYF	TGTGCCTGGAGTGCCGGACTAGGGACAGATACGCAGTATTTT
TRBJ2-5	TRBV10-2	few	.	CASNVGRAAQETQYF	TGCGCCAGCAACGTAGGGAGAGCAGCCCAAGAGACCCAGTACTTC
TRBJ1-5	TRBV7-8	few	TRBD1	CASSDSGHRGGPSQHF	TGTGCCAGCAGCGATAGCGGGCACAGGGGGGGACCGTCCCAGCATTTT
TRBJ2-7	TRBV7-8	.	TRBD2	CASSLGTSGTRGEQYF	TGTGCCAGCAGCTTAGGGACTAGCGGGACCCGGGGGGAGCAGTACTTC
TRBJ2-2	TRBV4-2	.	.	CASSQIPGNTGELFF	TGTGCCAGCAGCCAAATTCCGGGAAACACCGGGGAGCTGTTTTTT
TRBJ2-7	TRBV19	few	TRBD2	CASLGLAGSEQYF	TGTGCCAGTCTCGGACTAGCGGGAAGCGAGCAGTACTTC
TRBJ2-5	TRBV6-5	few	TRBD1	CASSLMTGAETQYF	TGTGCCAGCAGTCTCATGACAGGGGCAGAGACCCAGTACTTC
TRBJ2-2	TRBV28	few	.	CASSLLPKNTGELFF	TGTGCCAGCAGTTTACTCCCTAAGAACACCGGGGAGCTGTTTTTT
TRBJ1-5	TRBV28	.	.	CASSLGGGNQPQHF	TGTGCCAGCAGTTTGGGGGGGGGCAATCAGCCCCAGCATTTT
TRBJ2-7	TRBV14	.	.	CASSQGAGALLHEQYF	TGTGCCAGCAGCCAAGGGGCCGGTGCTTTACTTCACGAGCAGTACTTC
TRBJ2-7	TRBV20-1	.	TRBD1	CSAGDRAEQYF	TGCAGTGCTGGGGACAGGGCAGAGCAGTACTTC
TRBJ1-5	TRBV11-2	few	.	CASSLGRSNQPQHF	TGTGCCAGCAGCTTAGGCAGGAGCAATCAGCCCCAGCATTTT
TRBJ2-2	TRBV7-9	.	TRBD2	CASRFTSGGNTGELFF	TGTGCCAGCAGATTCACTAGCGGAGGGAACACCGGGGAGCTGTTTTTT
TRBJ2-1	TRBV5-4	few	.	CASSQGGRGNEQFF	TGTGCCAGCAGCCAAGGAGGACGTGGCAATGAGCAGTTCTTC
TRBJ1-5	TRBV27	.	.	CASSLLGDQPQHF	TGTGCCAGCAGTTTGTTAGGGGATCAGCCCCAGCATTTT
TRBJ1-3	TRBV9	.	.	CASSPVAGGNTIYF	TGTGCCAGCAGCCCCGTAGCTGGCGGAAACACCATATATTTT
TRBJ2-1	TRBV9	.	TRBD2	CASSPLAGVDNEQFF	TGTGCCAGCAGCCCATTAGCGGGAGTGGACAATGAGCAGTTCTTC
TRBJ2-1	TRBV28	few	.	CASSYERREQFF	TGTGCCAGCAGTTATGAGCGTCGGGAGCAGTTCTTC
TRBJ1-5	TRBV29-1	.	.	CSVRGSQAQPQHF	TGCAGCGTTCGCGGGTCCCAGGCGCAGCCCCAGCATTTT
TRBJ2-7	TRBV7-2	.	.	CASHLGGPYEQYF	TGTGCCAGCCACCTCGGGGGGCCCTACGAGCAGTACTTC
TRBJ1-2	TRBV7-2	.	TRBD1	CASSSGTGVSLYGYTF	TGTGCCAGCAGCTCCGGGACAGGGGTTTCTCTCTATGGCTACACCTTC
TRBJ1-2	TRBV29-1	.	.	CSVVAHNYGYTF	TGCAGCGTTGTTGCACACAACTATGGCTACACCTTC
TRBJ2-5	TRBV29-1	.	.	CSVEGGAKTQYF	TGCAGCGTTGAAGGTGGGGCGAAGACCCAGTACTTC
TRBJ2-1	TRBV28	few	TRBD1	CASSFTDRGSNEQFF	TGTGCCAGCAGTTTTACCGACAGGGGGAGCAATGAGCAGTTCTTC
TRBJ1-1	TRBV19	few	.	CASSTPRTVNTEAFF	TGTGCCAGTAGTACCCCCAGGACAGTGAACACTGAAGCTTTCTTT
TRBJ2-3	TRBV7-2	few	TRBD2	CASSLAPSGRRADTQYF	TGTGCCAGCAGTTTAGCCCCTAGCGGGAGGAGGGCAGATACGCAGTATTTT
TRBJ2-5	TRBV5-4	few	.	CASRFGVGSGRQETQYF	TGTGCCAGCAGGTTTGGGGTTGGGAGCGGACGCCAAGAGACCCAGTACTTC
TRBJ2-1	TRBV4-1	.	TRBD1	CASSQDRGRGLNNEQFF	TGCGCCAGCAGCCAAGATCGAGGCAGGGGGCTGAACAATGAGCAGTTCTTC
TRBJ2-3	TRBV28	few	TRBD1	CASTRQGLGTDTQYF	TGTGCCAGCACCCGACAGGGGTTGGGCACAGATACGCAGTATTTT
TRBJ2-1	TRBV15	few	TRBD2	CATSRGSTSLSQFF	TGTGCCACCAGCAGAGGGTCGACTAGCCTTTCCCAGTTCTTC
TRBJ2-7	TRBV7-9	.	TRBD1	CASSAHGTAYEQYF	TGTGCCAGCAGCGCCCACGGGACAGCCTACGAGCAGTACTTC
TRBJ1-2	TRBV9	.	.	CASSARHELSYGYTF	TGTGCCAGCAGCGCCCGACACGAACTTTCCTATGGCTACACCTTC
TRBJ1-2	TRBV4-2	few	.	CASSQERGGNYGYTF	TGTGCCAGCAGCCAAGAACGCGGAGGGAACTATGGCTACACCTTC
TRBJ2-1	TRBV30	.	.	CAWGRGNEQFF	TGTGCCTGGGGCCGGGGCAATGAGCAGTTCTTC
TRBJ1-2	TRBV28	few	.	CASSFAGAYVGYTF	TGTGCCAGCAGTTTTGCGGGGGCCTACGTGGGCTACACCTTC
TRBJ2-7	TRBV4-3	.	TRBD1	CASSQEGTGTGVYEQYF	TGCGCCAGCAGCCAAGAAGGCACCGGGACAGGGGTTTACGAGCAGTACTTC
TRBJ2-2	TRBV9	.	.	CASGPENTGELFF	TGTGCCAGCGGGCCAGAGAACACCGGGGAGCTGTTTTTT
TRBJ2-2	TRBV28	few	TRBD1	CASRSGGTGELFF	TGTGCCAGCAGGTCAGGGGGCACCGGGGAGCTGTTTTTT
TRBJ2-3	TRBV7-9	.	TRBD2	CASRGLSTDTQYF	TGTGCCAGCAGGGGACTAAGCACAGATACGCAGTATTTT
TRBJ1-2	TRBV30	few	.	CAWTGTNYGYTF	TGTGCCTGGACAGGGACTAACTATGGCTACACCTTC
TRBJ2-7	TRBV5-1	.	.	CASSDRQPSSYEQYF	TGCGCCAGCAGCGATCGACAGCCAAGCTCCTACGAGCAGTACTTC
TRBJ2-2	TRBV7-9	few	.	CASSSHKDTGELFF	TGTGCCAGCAGCTCCCACAAAGACACCGGGGAGCTGTTTTTT
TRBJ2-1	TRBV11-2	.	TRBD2	CASSLASGSPLDNEQFF	TGTGCCAGCAGCTTAGCTAGCGGGAGCCCCCTCGACAATGAGCAGTTCTTC